A selection of T cell receptor beta chains follows, all from one sample in a study of cytomegalovirus exposure and HLA in healthy donors. Some clones are missing from TCRdb's copy, which holds only in-frame ones; the method was immunoSEQ multiplex PCR. The top ten hold about 16% of the sample, which has around 190,000 clones, around 85% seen once. The sequenced sample was PBMCs. These receptors were obtained from a young man in good health and CMV-seropositive. Both conserved end residues are part of each CDR3. The D gene is left open where the match is weak. Expanded clones are given a class, and other clones once, few, many or no size at all.

J	size	V	D	CDR3	DNA
TRBJ1-4	NA	TRBV5-4	NA	CASSYSPDSEKLFF	TGTGCCAGCAGCTACTCGCCGGACAGCGAAAAACTGTTTTTT
TRBJ2-2	NA	TRBV9	TRBD2	CASSVASGTAGELFF	TGTGCCAGCAGCGTAGCAAGCGGGACGGCCGGGGAGCTGTTTTTT
TRBJ2-3	NA	TRBV9	TRBD1	CASSPEDRGLADTQYF	TGTGCCAGCAGCCCTGAGGACAGGGGACTCGCAGATACGCAGTATTTT
TRBJ2-7	NA	TRBV18	NA	CASSARDSRSEQYF	TGTGCCAGCTCAGCAAGGGACTCGCGGTCCGAGCAGTACTTC
TRBJ2-1	NA	TRBV7-9	NA	CASRAEGAGPYNEQFF	TGTGCCAGCCGAGCGGAGGGGGCGGGCCCCTACAATGAGCAGTTCTTC
TRBJ2-1	NA	TRBV7-9	NA	CASSSGTTYNEQFF	TGTGCCAGCAGCTCCGGGACAACCTACAATGAGCAGTTCTTC
TRBJ2-7	NA	TRBV5-1	NA	CASSLGQGRNEQYF	TGCGCCAGCAGCTTGGGTCAGGGCAGGAACGAGCAGTACTTC
TRBJ2-5	NA	TRBV27	TRBD2	CASSLGSLAGRETQYF	TGTGCCAGCAGTTTGGGAAGCCTAGCGGGACGGGAGACCCAGTACTTC
TRBJ1-1	NA	TRBV25-1	NA	CASSDMAGDVTEAFF	TGTGCCAGCAGTGATATGGCAGGGGATGTGACTGAAGCTTTCTTT
TRBJ2-5	few	TRBV18	TRBD2	CASSPPQASGILETQYF	TGTGCCAGCTCACCACCGCAGGCTAGCGGGATTTTGGAGACCCAGTACTTC
TRBJ2-5	NA	TRBV7-2	TRBD2	CASSSMGLAGAGETQYF	TGTGCCAGCAGCTCGATGGGACTAGCGGGGGCTGGTGAGACCCAGTACTTC
TRBJ1-4	NA	TRBV4-1	TRBD1	CASSSGQGVEKLFF	TGCGCCAGCAGCTCCGGACAGGGGGTTGAAAAACTGTTTTTT
TRBJ2-3	NA	TRBV27	TRBD2	CASSPREGWYGTDTQYF	TGTGCCAGCAGTCCCCGGGAGGGGTGGTACGGCACAGATACGCAGTATTTT
TRBJ1-6	NA	TRBV14	TRBD1	CASSQDLGQYNSPLHF	TGTGCCAGCAGCCAAGATTTGGGACAGTATAATTCACCCCTCCACTTT
TRBJ2-1	NA	TRBV4-1	TRBD2	CASSLGLAGDEQFF	TGCGCCAGCAGCCTTGGACTAGCGGGAGATGAGCAGTTCTTC
TRBJ2-2	NA	TRBV7-3	NA	CASGARGGTSNTGELFF	TGTGCCAGCGGGGCCAGAGGAGGGACTTCGAACACCGGGGAGCTGTTTTTT
TRBJ1-2	NA	TRBV6-1	NA	CASSEEEGTDGYTF	TGTGCCAGCAGTGAAGAAGAGGGCACGGATGGCTACACCTTC
TRBJ2-7	once	TRBV6-1	TRBD2	CASRLAGVEEQYF	TGTGCCAGCAGACTAGCGGGAGTTGAGGAGCAGTACTTC
TRBJ1-2	NA	TRBV5-1	NA	CASSNPQGSGYGYTF	TGCGCCAGCAGCAACCCACAGGGAAGTGGCTATGGCTACACCTTC
TRBJ2-2	NA	TRBV27	NA	CASSFIGGRGTGELFF	TGTGCCAGCAGTTTCATTGGGGGCCGCGGTACCGGGGAGCTGTTTTTT
TRBJ2-3	NA	TRBV28	NA	CASSSLAPSTDTQYF	TGTGCCAGCAGTTCCCTAGCGCCTAGCACAGATACGCAGTATTTT
TRBJ1-5	NA	TRBV7-2	NA	CASSLSNQPQHF	TGTGCCAGCAGCTTGAGTAATCAGCCCCAGCATTTT
TRBJ2-3	NA	TRBV21-1	NA	CASSVGGDGTDTQYF	TGTGCCAGCAGCGTGGGTGGAGACGGGACAGATACGCAGTATTTT
TRBJ2-1	NA	TRBV7-2	TRBD1	CASSLGDGQGARREQFF	TGTGCCAGCAGCTTAGGGGACGGACAGGGGGCCCGCCGTGAGCAGTTCTTC
TRBJ2-1	NA	TRBV28	TRBD1	CASSFPTPGGPSNEQFF	TGTGCCAGCAGTTTCCCGACCCCAGGGGGCCCTTCCAATGAGCAGTTCTTC
TRBJ2-2	NA	TRBV30	TRBD2	CALLREGAGELFF	TGTGCCCTACTGCGGGAGGGGGCCGGGGAGCTGTTTTTT
TRBJ2-3	NA	TRBV19	NA	CASSIDTGHPVTDTQYF	TGTGCCAGTAGTATAGATACGGGACACCCCGTCACAGATACGCAGTATTTT